This T cell receptor beta chain was sequenced during a study of cytomegalovirus exposure and HLA in healthy donors. Study information: An early release of data contained 75 million to 100 million unique TCRs, which came from HLA-typed donors. Findings of the study overall: The study reported that TCR beta sequences accurately predicted HLA-A and HLA-B alleles in most subjects. The study designated over 150 TCR beta chains cytomegalovirus-associated. Later examination showed HLA-associated TCR beta chains had greater clonal expansion than equally common others.

Primers for the PCR totalled 60 Vbeta and 13 Jbeta. Profiling relied on immunoSEQ multiplex PCR, and the TCRdb table lists in-frame clones only, not all of them. This table holds roughly 140,000 clones, about four fifths found once. The CDR3 is made up of 15 amino acids. CDR1 and CDR2 (germline): SNHLY, FYNNEI. V lost 6 bases and J lost 8; bases outside the gene matches: 13. Comments on this clone: Its antigen is currently unknown.

The receptor was derived from a man aged 45-60 years in good health and CMV-seropositive. The sequenced sample was PBMCs. The V gene is TRBV2, the J gene TRBJ1-5; 7 nucleotides match TRBD1. The CDR3 here is CASRERQGAIEPQHF. The CDR3 bases are TGTGCCAGCAGAGAAAGACAGGGAGCAATTGAGCCCCAGCATTTT.